The rows below give T cell receptor beta chains drawn from one sample of a study of beta chain features in type 1 diabetes. The data were produced by immunoSEQ multiplex PCR, yet TCRdb's version contains in-frame clones alone and is incomplete. The repertoire holds about half a million clones, with about 10% as singletons. Material: naive CD4+ T cells from blood. The receptor source for this set is a woman aged 18-35 years in good health. The CDR3 runs from the conserved cysteine through the conserved F or W. The D gene is left open where the match is weak. Not every row has a clone size; where given, it reads once, few, many or a size class.

cdr3_length j_call d_call clone_size v_call cdr3_nt cdr3_aa
13 TRBJ2-7 . . TRBV18 TGTGCCAGCTCACCACCGGGGCACCCCGAGCAGTACTTC CASSPPGHPEQYF
13 TRBJ2-2 . . TRBV27 TGTGCCAGCAGCCGGGTGAGGGCCGGGGAGCTGTTTTTT CASSRVRAGELFF
13 TRBJ1-5 . few TRBV2 TGTGCCAGCAGTGTACCCCGCTATCAGCCCCAGCATTTT CASSVPRYQPQHF
15 TRBJ2-3 TRBD1 few TRBV9 TGTGCCAGCAGCGAGGACAGGGGGCTTGGAGATACGCAGTATTTT CASSEDRGLGDTQYF
14 TRBJ2-5 . few TRBV2 TGTGCCAGCAGTGAAGAGGTTAAACAAGAGACCCAGTACTTC CASSEEVKQETQYF
15 TRBJ2-3 . . TRBV16 TGTGCCAGCAGCCCGCAGCGGCAAAGCACAGATACGCAGTATTTT CASSPQRQSTDTQYF
13 TRBJ2-7 . few TRBV7-9 TGTGCCAGCAGCTTAGCGAGGGCCTACGAGCAGTACTTC CASSLARAYEQYF
17 TRBJ2-6 . . TRBV18 TGTGCCAGCTCAAAAAGGACTTCCTCTGACGGGGCCAACGTCCTGACTTTC CASSKRTSSDGANVLTF
11 TRBJ2-7 . few TRBV29-1 TGCAGCGTTGTGGATGTTAGCGAGCAGTACTTC CSVVDVSEQYF
16 TRBJ2-1 TRBD1 . TRBV7-2 TGTGCCAGCAGCTTAGTTCTCGGGACAGCCTACAATGAGCAGTTCTTC CASSLVLGTAYNEQFF
13 TRBJ1-1 . . TRBV7-2 TGTGCCACCTCGGGGCAGGAGAACACTGAAGCTTTCTTT CATSGQENTEAFF
13 TRBJ1-6 . many TRBV25-1 TGTGCCAGCAGTGAATATACGGTCAGGACCCTCCACTTT CASSEYTVRTLHF
13 TRBJ2-1 . . TRBV18 TGTGCCAGCTCACCATCCGGGACCAGTGAGCAGTTCTTC CASSPSGTSEQFF
13 TRBJ2-6 . . TRBV19 TGTGCCACCAGGGCCTCTGGGGCCAACGTCCTGACTTTC CATRASGANVLTF
15 TRBJ2-1 . few TRBV11-2 TGTGCCAGCAGCTTGTTCCAGGCCTACTACAATGAGCAGTTCTTC CASSLFQAYYNEQFF
15 TRBJ2-1 TRBD2 . TRBV7-2 TGTGCCAGCAGCTTAGGAAGCGGGGATACTGGGGTGCAGTTCTTC CASSLGSGDTGVQFF
14 TRBJ1-6 . . TRBV9 TGTGCCAGCAGCGTATCGGGTTATAATTCACCCCTCCACTTT CASSVSGYNSPLHF
11 TRBJ2-5 . . TRBV19 TGTGCCAGTAGTTCGCAAGAGACCCAGTACTTC CASSSQETQYF
13 TRBJ2-5 TRBD1 few TRBV7-9 TGTGCCAGCAGCCCAACAGGGGTGGAGACCCAGTACTTC CASSPTGVETQYF
11 TRBJ2-5 . . TRBV29-1 TGCAGCGTTGGCAGGGAAGAGACCCAGTACTTC CSVGREETQYF
14 TRBJ2-3 TRBD1 . TRBV5-1 TGCGCCAGTGAGACAGGGTCCGGCACAGATACGCAGTATTTT CASETGSGTDTQYF
14 TRBJ1-2 TRBD1 . TRBV28 TGTGCCAGCAGACAGACAGGGACTAACTATGGCTACACCTTC CASRQTGTNYGYTF
14 TRBJ1-2 TRBD1 once TRBV5-6 TGTGCCAGCAGGGGACAGGGAAGGTTCTATGGCTACACCTTC CASRGQGRFYGYTF
12 TRBJ1-1 . . TRBV5-1 TGCGCCAGCAGCATAGGGGGAGCTGAAGCTTTCTTT CASSIGGAEAFF
14 TRBJ2-1 . . TRBV18 TGTGCCAGCTCACCTACACGGTCTTACAATGAGCAGTTCTTC CASSPTRSYNEQFF
14 TRBJ1-2 . few TRBV2 TGTGCCAGCAGCGGGTCAGGCCGAAACTATGGCTACACCTTC CASSGSGRNYGYTF
15 TRBJ1-3 . . TRBV30 TGTGCCGGGTCGAGCAGGGGCTTCTCTGGAAACACCATATATTTT CAGSSRGFSGNTIYF
16 TRBJ2-3 TRBD2 few TRBV6-5 TGTGCCAGCAGTTATCGGACTAGCGGGAGGAAGAATACGCAGTATTTT CASSYRTSGRKNTQYF
16 TRBJ1-2 TRBD1 few TRBV30 TGTGCCTGGAGTCTTTTACAAGACAGGGAGAACTATGGCTACACCTTC CAWSLLQDRENYGYTF